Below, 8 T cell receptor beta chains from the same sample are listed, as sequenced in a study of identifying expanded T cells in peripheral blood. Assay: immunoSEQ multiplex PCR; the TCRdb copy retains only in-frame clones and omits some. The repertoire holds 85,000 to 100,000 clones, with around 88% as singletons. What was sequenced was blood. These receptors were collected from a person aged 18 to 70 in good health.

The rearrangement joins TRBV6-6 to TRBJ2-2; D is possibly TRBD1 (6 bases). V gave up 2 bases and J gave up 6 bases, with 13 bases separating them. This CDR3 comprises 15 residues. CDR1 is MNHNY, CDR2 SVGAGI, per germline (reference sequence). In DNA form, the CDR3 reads TGTGCCAGCAGTTACATTCCCAGGGGCGCCGGGGAGCTGTTTTTT. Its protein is CASSYIPRGAGELFF.

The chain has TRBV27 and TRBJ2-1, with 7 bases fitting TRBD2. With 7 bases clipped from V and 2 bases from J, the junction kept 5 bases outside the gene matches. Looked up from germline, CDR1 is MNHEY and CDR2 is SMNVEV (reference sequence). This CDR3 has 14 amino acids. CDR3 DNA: TGTGCCAGCAACCAAGCGGGGACCTACAATGAGCAGTTCTTC. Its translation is CASNQAGTYNEQFF.

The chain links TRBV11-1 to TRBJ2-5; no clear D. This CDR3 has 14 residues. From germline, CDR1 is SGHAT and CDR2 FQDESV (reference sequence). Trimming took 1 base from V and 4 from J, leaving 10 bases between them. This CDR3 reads CASSLGVRRETQYF. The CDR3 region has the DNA TGTGCCAGCAGCTTAGGAGTACGTAGAGAGACCCAGTACTTC.

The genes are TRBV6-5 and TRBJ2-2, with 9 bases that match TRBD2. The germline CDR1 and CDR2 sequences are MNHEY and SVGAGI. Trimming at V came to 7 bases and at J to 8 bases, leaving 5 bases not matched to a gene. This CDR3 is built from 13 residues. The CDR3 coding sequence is TGTGCCAGCAAGCGCGGGAGGGTGGGGGAGCTGTTTTTT. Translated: CASKRGRVGELFF.

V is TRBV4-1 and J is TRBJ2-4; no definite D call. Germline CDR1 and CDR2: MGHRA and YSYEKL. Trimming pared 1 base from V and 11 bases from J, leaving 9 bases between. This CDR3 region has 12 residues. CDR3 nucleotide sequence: TGCGCCAGCAGCCAAGCTGGAGTTCTTCAGTACTTC. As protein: CASSQAGVLQYF.

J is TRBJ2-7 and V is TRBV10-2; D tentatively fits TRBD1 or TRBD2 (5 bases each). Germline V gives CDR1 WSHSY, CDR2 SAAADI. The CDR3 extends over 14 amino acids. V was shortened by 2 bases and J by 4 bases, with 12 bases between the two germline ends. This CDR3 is CASSERGTPYEQYF. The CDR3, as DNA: TGCGCCAGCAGTGAGCGAGGGACCCCTTACGAGCAGTACTTC.

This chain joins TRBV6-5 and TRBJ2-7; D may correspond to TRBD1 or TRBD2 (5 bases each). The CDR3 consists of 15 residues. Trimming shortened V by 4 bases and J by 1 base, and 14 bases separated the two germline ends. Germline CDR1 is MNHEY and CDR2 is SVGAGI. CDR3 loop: CASSSSGTQSYEQYF. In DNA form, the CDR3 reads TGTGCCAGCAGTTCCTCCGGGACGCAATCCTACGAGCAGTACTTC.

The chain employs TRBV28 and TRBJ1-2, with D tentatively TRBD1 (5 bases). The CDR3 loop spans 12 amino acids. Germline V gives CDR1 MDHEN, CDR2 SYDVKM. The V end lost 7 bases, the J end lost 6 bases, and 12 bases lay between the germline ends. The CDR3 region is CASMGERNGYTF. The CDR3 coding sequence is TGTGCCAGCATGGGGGAGAGGAATGGCTACACCTTC.